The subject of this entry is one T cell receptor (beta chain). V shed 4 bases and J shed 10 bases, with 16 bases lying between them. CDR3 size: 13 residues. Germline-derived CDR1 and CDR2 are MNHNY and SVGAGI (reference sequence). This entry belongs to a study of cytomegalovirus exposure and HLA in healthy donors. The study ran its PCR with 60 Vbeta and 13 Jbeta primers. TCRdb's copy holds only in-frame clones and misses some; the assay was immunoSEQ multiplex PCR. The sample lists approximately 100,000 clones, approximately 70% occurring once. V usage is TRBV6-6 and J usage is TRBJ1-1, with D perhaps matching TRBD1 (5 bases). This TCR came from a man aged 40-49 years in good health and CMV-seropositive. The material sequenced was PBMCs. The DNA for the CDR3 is TGTGCCAGCAGTTGGAGTTCTGGGGGGGGAGCTTTCTTT. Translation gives CASSWSSGGGAFF.